A single sample gave rise to the 22 T cell receptor beta chains below, sequenced in a study of blood T cell repertoires in COVID-19. Measured with immunoSEQ multiplex PCR; TCRdb has only the in-frame clones, and not every one. The table lists fewer than 500,000 clones, approximately 90% of them singletons, with about 0.89% in the top ten. Material: PBMCs or T cells enriched from blood (not recorded which). Receptors originate from a woman under 40 with acute COVID-19.

The V and J genes are TRBV12-3 or TRBV12-4 and TRBJ1-2, with D unresolved. The CDR3 totals 12 residues. V dropped 1 base and J dropped 8 bases, with 8 bases sitting between them. CDR3 amino acids: CASSLDGLGYTF. In DNA, the CDR3 is TGTGCCAGCAGTTTAGACGGGTTGGGCTACACCTTC.

The V and J genes are TRBV11-2 and TRBJ1-3, with TRBD1 matching 12 bases. CDR1 and CDR2 from the germline V gene are SGHAT and FQNNGV. The junction had 6 bases not matched to a gene; V was cut back by 2 bases and J by 4 bases. CDR3 size: 17 residues. The CDR3 region is CASSLRGQGAPGNTIYF. The CDR3 nucleotides are TGTGCCAGCAGCTTAAGGGGACAGGGGGCGCCCGGAAACACCATATATTTT.

This chain links TRBV5-6 with TRBJ2-3; 7 nucleotides agree with TRBD1. The germline gives CDR1 SGHDT, CDR2 YYEEEE. The CDR3 is made up of 15 amino acids. With V trimmed by 3 bases and J by 11 bases, 15 bases remained unmatched. The CDR3 loop is CASSSRNRGNVVQYF. Here the CDR3 DNA reads TGTGCCAGCAGCTCTCGAAACAGGGGTAACGTTGTGCAGTATTTT.

The genes are TRBV9 and TRBJ1-2; tentatively, D is TRBD1 (5 bases). CDR3 length: 16 residues. Germline V gene lookup returns CDR1 SGDLS and CDR2 YYNGEE. V was cut by 0 bases and J by 7 bases, with 19 bases left in between. The CDR3 coding sequence is TGTGCCAGCAGCGTAGGGTTTGAGCGGGACGGTGGTGGCTACACCTTC. It encodes CASSVGFERDGGGYTF. Combining the CDR3 with reference TRBV9 and TRBJ1-2 gives the whole variable domain DSGVTQTPKHLITATGQRVTLRCSPRSGDLSVYWYQQSLDQGLQFLIQYYNGEERAKGNILERFSAQQFPDLHSELNLSSLELGDSALYFCASSVGFERDGGGYTFGSGTRLTVV.

This chain connects TRBV21-1 to TRBJ2-7; TRBD2 is the table's D call and was not checked against the DNA. TRBV21-1 is reported as a pseudogene. This CDR3 region has 16 residues. In nucleotides, the CDR3 is TGTGCCAGCAGCACCGGGGGTAGTCGATCTACCTACGAGCAGTACTTC. Amino acid sequence: CASSTGGSRSTYEQYF.

In its sample, this clone was seen a few times. The gene calls are TRBV7-2 and TRBJ1-3; D gene unclear. V lost 4 bases, J lost 0 bases, and 10 bases lay in between. CDR1 is SGHTA, CDR2 FQGNSA, per germline. This CDR3 is built from 15 residues. Here the CDR3 DNA reads TGTGCCAGCAGCTCTTCAGGCTACTCTGGAAACACCATATATTTT. Translating it yields CASSSSGYSGNTIYF.

This chain links TRBV11-2 with TRBJ2-1; 8 bases fit TRBD2. J was trimmed by 2 bases and V by 3 bases; bases with no gene match: 6. This CDR3 region has 16 residues. Germline V gives CDR1 SGHAT, CDR2 FQNNGV. The CDR3 nucleotides read TGTGCCAGCAGCTTCTCCGGGGGGGCAACCTACAATGAGCAGTTCTTC. Encoded protein: CASSFSGGATYNEQFF.

The chain employs TRBV2 and TRBJ1-1; D unresolved. CDR1 is SNHLY, CDR2 FYNNEI, per germline. V lost 8 bases and J 3 bases, leaving 13 bases between the germline ends. CDR3 length: 13 amino acids. DNA for the CDR3: TGTGCCAGCGCCCTCGAGAGTCACACTGAAGCTTTCTTT. Translating gives CASALESHTEAFF.

This sequence joins TRBV6-5 and TRBJ2-1; 8 nucleotides line up with TRBD2. Looked up from germline, CDR1 is MNHEY and CDR2 is SVGAGI. The CDR3 contains 14 residues. V trimming: 6 bases; J trimming: 4 bases; junction bases outside the gene matches: 5. CDR3 sequence (DNA): TGTGCCAGCAGAGGGGCTAGCGGGTACAATGAGCAGTTCTTC. Its translation is CASRGASGYNEQFF.

V usage is TRBV5-1 and J usage is TRBJ1-5; no reliable D call. V was pared by 0 bases and J by 5 bases, with 9 bases between. The germline gives CDR1 SGHRS, CDR2 YFSETQ. This CDR3 is 14 amino acids long. CDR3 protein: CASSLAVGDQPQHF. DNA of the CDR3: TGCGCCAGCAGCTTGGCCGTCGGGGATCAGCCCCAGCATTTT.

The chain recombines TRBV10-1 with TRBJ2-7; 11 bases fit TRBD1. V lost 2 bases, J lost 2 bases, and 5 bases stayed unmatched. The germline V gene encodes CDR1 WNHNN and CDR2 SYGVQD (reference sequence). This CDR3 contains 16 residues. The CDR3 sequence: CASSEPRTGGPYEQYF. CDR3 in DNA: TGCGCCAGCAGTGAGCCCCGGACAGGGGGCCCCTACGAGCAGTACTTC.

The gene calls are TRBV19 and TRBJ1-5; no clear D gene. The V gene's germline CDR1 is LNHDA and CDR2 SQIVND (reference sequence). Deletions cut 5 bases from V and 3 bases from J, with 14 bases between. The CDR3 loop spans 15 amino acids. The CDR3 DNA reads as TGTGCCAGTAGTCTCGGGCAGGACTACAATCAGCCCCAGCATTTT. This encodes CASSLGQDYNQPQHF. Variable domain in full (rest from reference TRBV19 and TRBJ1-5): DGGITQSPKYLFRKEGQNVTLSCEQNLNHDAMYWYRQDPGQGLRLIYYSQIVNDFQKGDIAEGYSVSREKKESFPLTVTSAQKNPTAFYLCASSLGQDYNQPQHFGDGTRLSIL.

This clone was seen a single time. The chain has TRBV25-1 and TRBJ1-6, with unresolved D. This CDR3 is built from 17 residues. The V gene lost 1 base and the J gene lost 3 bases, with 13 bases spanning the gap. Germline CDR1 and CDR2: MGHDK and SYGVNS. CDR3 residues: CASSESLEQFYNSPLHF. In nucleotides, the CDR3 is TGTGCCAGCAGTGAATCTCTGGAACAGTTCTATAATTCACCCCTCCACTTT.

The sample holds a few counts of this clone. The chain couples TRBV7-3 to TRBJ2-2, with 10 bases aligning to TRBD1. Trimming cost V 5 bases and J 10 bases; bases outside gene matches: 4. Germline assignment: CDR1 SGHTA and CDR2 FQGTGA. This CDR3 is built from 13 residues. In DNA form, the CDR3 reads TGTGCCAGCAGCGCTGACAGGGGGCAGGAGCTGTTTTTT. The encoded protein is CASSADRGQELFF.

The genes are TRBV5-8 and TRBJ1-2, with TRBD1 as a possible D gene (6 bases). The CDR3 has 15 amino acids. V was cut by 0 bases and J by 7 bases, with 16 bases left in between. Germline V gene sequence: CDR1 SGHTS, CDR2 YDEGEE. CDR3 amino acids: CASSLVRSRGGGYTF. The DNA of the CDR3 is TGTGCCAGCAGCTTGGTTCGGTCCCGAGGGGGTGGCTACACCTTC. The variable domain in full, completed from reference TRBV5-8 and TRBJ1-2, reads EAGVTQSPTHLIKTRGQQATLRCSPISGHTSVYWYQQALGLGLQFLLWYDEGEERNRGNFPPRFSGRQFPNYSSELNVNALELEDSALYLCASSLVRSRGGGYTFGSGTRLTVV.

This sequence joins TRBV24-1 and TRBJ2-1; the match to TRBD1 covers 11 bases. CDR1 and CDR2 from the germline V gene are KGHDR and SFDVKD. With V trimmed by 3 bases and J by 7 bases, 13 bases remained unmatched. This CDR3 is 18 amino acids long. CDR3 loop: CATSDTLLGQGDRNEQFF. The DNA for the CDR3 is TGTGCCACCAGTGATACTCTACTGGGACAGGGGGATAGGAATGAGCAGTTCTTC.

The chain couples TRBV3-1 (or the pseudogene TRBV3-2) to TRBJ2-5; D is possibly TRBD1 (5 bases). The CDR3 consists of 14 residues. Trimming removed 7 bases at V and 2 bases at J, with 14 bases between. CDR1 and CDR2 from the germline V gene are LGHDT and YNNKEL (reference sequence). This chain's CDR3 is CASMLGASQETQYF. The CDR3, as DNA: TGTGCCAGCATGTTAGGGGCCTCACAAGAGACCCAGTACTTC.

The chain combines TRBV27 with TRBJ2-7, with 7 bases that match TRBD1. Looked up from germline, CDR1 is MNHEY and CDR2 is SMNVEV (reference sequence). The trim removed 4 bases at V and 1 base at J, leaving 19 bases unmatched. The CDR3 length is 19 residues. CDR3 residues: CASSYWVPFRQGGSYEQYF. The CDR3 nucleotides read TGTGCCAGCAGTTATTGGGTCCCGTTTAGACAGGGTGGGTCCTACGAGCAGTACTTC.

V and J are TRBV2 and TRBJ2-2; D is unclear. The CDR3 length is 13 residues. The germline CDR1 and CDR2 sequences are SNHLY and FYNNEI. V was cut by 6 bases and J by 1 base, with 6 bases left in between. As DNA, the CDR3 is TGTGCCAGCAGGGCAGAGAACACCGGGGAGCTGTTTTTT. As protein: CASRAENTGELFF.

V and J are TRBV5-1 and TRBJ1-5; TRBD1 is a possible D gene (5 bases). The CDR3 consists of 17 residues. The ends were cut back, 0 bases at V and 2 bases at J, with 15 bases in the middle. CDR1 and CDR2 (germline): SGHRS, YFSETQ. The DNA of the CDR3 is TGCGCCAGCAGCTTGGGAGATCAGGGTAACGGCAATCAGCCCCAGCATTTT. Translated: CASSLGDQGNGNQPQHF.

V and J are TRBV5-6 and TRBJ1-2; 9 bases align to TRBD1. V lost 7 bases to trimming and J lost 0 bases; unmatched junction nucleotides: 13. CDR3 length: 17 amino acids. The germline V gene encodes CDR1 SGHDT and CDR2 YYEEEE. The CDR3 coding sequence is TGTGCCAGCCGCCGAGGGACAGGGCATATGTCTAACTATGGCTACACCTTC. Translation: CASRRGTGHMSNYGYTF.

This chain's CDR3 is CASRVDSTNQPQHF. The DNA of the CDR3 is TGTGCCAGCAGGGTTGACAGTACCAATCAGCCCCAGCATTTT. The genes are TRBV2 and TRBJ1-5, with D maybe TRBD1 (5 bases). Germline V gene data show CDR1 as SNHLY and CDR2 as FYNNEI. CDR3 size: 14 residues. Trimming stripped 6 bases from V and 3 bases from J, with 12 bases between.